One and the same sample provided the 4 T cell receptor beta chains below, sequenced in a study of metastatic and nonmetastatic thyroid tumors. None of the patients had undergone any treatment ahead of thyroid surgery. With MiXCR, TCRdb reprocessed the PCR reads. The sample has 4,500 or so clones, about 25% seen once; the top ten hold roughly 10%. Sequencing was performed on tumor tissue. The receptor set was obtained from a male donor with papillary thyroid cancer or a benign thyroid nodule (not recorded which). Some clones in this sample may be carry-over from other donors' samples.

This clone was counted between two and nine times. CDR3 sequence (DNA): TGTGCCAGCAGTGAAGATGAAAGGGCAGCCATCTACGAGCAGTACTTC. This sequence encodes CASSEDERAAIYEQYF. The chain employs TRBV6-1 and TRBJ2-7; D gene uncertain. The germline CDR1 and CDR2 sequences are MNHNS and SASEGT. The ends were cut back, 1 base at V and 3 bases at J, with 16 bases in the middle. The CDR3 totals 16 residues.

In its sample, this clone was seen a few times. The chain has TRBV10-2 and TRBJ1-4, with a possible D match to TRBD1 (5 bases). This CDR3 has 15 amino acids. Germline V gives CDR1 WSHSY, CDR2 SAAADI. V was cut by 6 bases and J by 7 bases, with 18 bases left in between. The DNA for the CDR3 is TGCGCCAGCAGAGAAGCAGGGAGCCTAGGTGAAAAACTGTTTTTT. Amino acids: CASREAGSLGEKLFF.

This clone showed up just a few times. This chain joins TRBV6-1 and TRBJ1-1; TRBD1 matches at 7 bases. Germline loops: CDR1 MNHNS, CDR2 SASEGT. The CDR3 spans 14 residues. V lost 7 bases, J lost 2 bases, and 7 bases stayed unmatched. As DNA, the CDR3 is TGTGCCAGCATCTGGACAGGAGAAAACACTGAAGCTTTCTTT. It translates to CASIWTGENTEAFF.

This chain links TRBV6-1 with TRBJ2-6; possibly TRBD2 for D (6 bases). This CDR3 is 16 amino acids long. The germline CDR1 and CDR2 sequences are MNHNS and SASEGT. Between the trimmed V and J ends, which lost 8 bases and 0 bases, there was a span of 14 bases. The CDR3: CASAPGVSSGANVLTF. CDR3 coding DNA: TGTGCCAGCGCACCGGGGGTAAGCTCTGGGGCCAACGTCCTGACTTTC.